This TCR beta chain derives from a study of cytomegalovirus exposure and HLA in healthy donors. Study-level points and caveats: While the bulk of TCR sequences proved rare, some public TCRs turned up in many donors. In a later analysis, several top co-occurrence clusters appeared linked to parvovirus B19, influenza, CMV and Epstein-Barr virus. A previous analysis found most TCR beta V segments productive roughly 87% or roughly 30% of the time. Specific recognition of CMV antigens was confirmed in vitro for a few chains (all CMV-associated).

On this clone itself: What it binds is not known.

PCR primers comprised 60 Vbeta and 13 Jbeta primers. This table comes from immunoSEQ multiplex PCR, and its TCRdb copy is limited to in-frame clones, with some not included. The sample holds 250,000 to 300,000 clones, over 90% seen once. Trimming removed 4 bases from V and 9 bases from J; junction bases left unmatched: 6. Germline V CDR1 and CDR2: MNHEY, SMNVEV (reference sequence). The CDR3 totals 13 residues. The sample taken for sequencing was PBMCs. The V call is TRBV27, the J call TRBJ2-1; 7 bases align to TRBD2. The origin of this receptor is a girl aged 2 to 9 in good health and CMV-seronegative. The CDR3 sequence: CASSWGGSSEQFF. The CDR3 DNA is TGTGCCAGCAGTTGGGGCGGGAGTAGTGAGCAGTTCTTC.